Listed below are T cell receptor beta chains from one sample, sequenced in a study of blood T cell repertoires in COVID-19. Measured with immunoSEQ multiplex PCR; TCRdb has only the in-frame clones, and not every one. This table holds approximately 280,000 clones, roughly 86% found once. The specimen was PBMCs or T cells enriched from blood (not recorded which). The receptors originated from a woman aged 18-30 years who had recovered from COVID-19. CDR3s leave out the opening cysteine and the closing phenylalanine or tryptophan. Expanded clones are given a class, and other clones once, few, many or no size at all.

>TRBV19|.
ASGSSSGSIYEQY
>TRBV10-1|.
ASRRLAGEETQY
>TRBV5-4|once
ASSTRETQY
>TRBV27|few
ASSQGVGTSLNSPLH
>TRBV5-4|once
ASSFGSGFEKLF
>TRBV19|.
ASNPGSGRYQETQY
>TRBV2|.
ASIPGQGIQGYT
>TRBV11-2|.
ASSPGELNRGF
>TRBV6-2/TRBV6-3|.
ASSYSGVEQY
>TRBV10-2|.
ASRRDILNTEAF
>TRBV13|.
ASSLGNRGYT
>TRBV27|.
ASSLSGIVYNEQF
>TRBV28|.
ASSLFGTGEAF
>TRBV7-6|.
ASSLAGAGFYGYT
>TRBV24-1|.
ATSDRRSASTDTQY
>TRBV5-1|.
ASSLGRGLDEQY
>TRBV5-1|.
ASSLRPGGPPGELF
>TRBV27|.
ASSSVLGTGDNSPLH
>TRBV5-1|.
ASSSVTSRYNEQF
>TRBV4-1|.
ASSQDRLAGGLVYNEQF
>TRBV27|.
ASSDILVSYNEQF
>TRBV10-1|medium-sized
ASSDEGPYNEQF
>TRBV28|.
ASSLAGGFPSTDTQY
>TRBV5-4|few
ASSYTGGWDEQY
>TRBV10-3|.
AITRDRGEGYT
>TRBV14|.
ASSQGTGEREAF
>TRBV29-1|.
SVSRGLAGFQETQY
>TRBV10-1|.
ASSETGIRTYEQY
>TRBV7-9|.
ASSSTFTGESYNEQF
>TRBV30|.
AWSQGQAGTEAF
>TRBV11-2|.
ASSLDIGQGIYGYT
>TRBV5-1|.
ASRSGLEINTGELF
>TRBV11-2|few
ASSRERSGNTIY
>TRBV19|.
ASSTPDIVARH
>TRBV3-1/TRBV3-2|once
ASSHGPSGGYEQY
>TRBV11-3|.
ASSLLGVSYEQY
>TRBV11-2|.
ASSFPGQGVVANYGYT
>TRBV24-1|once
ATSDLPDQNNEQF
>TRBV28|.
ASISSGSYRGTDTQY
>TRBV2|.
ASNSGLAVGEQF
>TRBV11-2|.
ASSRGQTVNTEAF
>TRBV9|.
ASSSWRGSTDTQY
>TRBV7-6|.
ASSLVGGSTDTQY
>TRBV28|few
ASWGDTGELF
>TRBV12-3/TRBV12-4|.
ASRNEGAGTQY
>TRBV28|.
ASSSLRTGIRSPLH
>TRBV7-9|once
ASSSTVRNTGELF
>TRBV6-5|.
ASGERTGSDTQY
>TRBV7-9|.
ASSGRQGGDTEAF
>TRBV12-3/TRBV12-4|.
ASSFREEQY